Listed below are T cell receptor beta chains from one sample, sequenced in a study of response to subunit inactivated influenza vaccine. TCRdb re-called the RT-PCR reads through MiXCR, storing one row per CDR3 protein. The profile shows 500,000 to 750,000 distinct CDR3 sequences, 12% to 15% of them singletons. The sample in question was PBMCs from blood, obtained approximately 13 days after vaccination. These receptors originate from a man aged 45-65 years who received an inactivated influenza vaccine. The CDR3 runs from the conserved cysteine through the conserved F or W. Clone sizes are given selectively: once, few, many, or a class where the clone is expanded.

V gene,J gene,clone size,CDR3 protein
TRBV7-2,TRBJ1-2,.,CASSLPENYGYTF
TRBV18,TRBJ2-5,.,CASSPPRGRVKETQYF
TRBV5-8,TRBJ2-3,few,CASSLPGGEDTQYF
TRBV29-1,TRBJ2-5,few,CSVTWTGQQETQYF
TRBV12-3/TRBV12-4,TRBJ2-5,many,CASSSRQGQTQYF
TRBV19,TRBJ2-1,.,CASSMVRGGSNEQFF
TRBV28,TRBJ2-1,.,CASRHPFRDEQFF
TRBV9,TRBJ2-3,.,CASSVRGSKSDTQYF
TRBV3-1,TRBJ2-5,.,CASSQAWDRDQETQYF
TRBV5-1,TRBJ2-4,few,CASSVGEAKNIQYF
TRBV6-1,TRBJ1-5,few,CASSVRDGNQPQHF
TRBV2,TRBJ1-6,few,CASSRGDIPNSPLHF
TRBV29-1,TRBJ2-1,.,CSVVGRGLYEQFF
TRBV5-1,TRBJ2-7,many,CASSLDGNEQYF
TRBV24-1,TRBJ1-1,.,CATRDSVNTEAFF
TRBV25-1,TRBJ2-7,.,CASSGVGGRTYEQYF
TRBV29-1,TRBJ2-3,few,CSVPLPDTQYF
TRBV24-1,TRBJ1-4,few,CATSDPRRESEKLFF
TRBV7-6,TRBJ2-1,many,CASSSRKSGGHNEQFF
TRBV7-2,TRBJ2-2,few,CASSPRAGSYGELFF
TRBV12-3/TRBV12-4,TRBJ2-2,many,CASRPGQVNTGELFF
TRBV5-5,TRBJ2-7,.,CASSLQITSGGAFEQYF
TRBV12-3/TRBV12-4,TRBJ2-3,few,CASSLGGFLDADTQYF
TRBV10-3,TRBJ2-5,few,CAISILAGGREETQYF
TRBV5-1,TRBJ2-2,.,CASSLNGAPNTGELFF
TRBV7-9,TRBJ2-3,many,CASSSLAGGSDTQYF
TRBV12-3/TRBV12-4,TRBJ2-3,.,CASIDGADPTDTQYF
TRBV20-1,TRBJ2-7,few,CSARTSGLAYEQYF
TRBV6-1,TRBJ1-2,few,CASRPDRGPGGYTF
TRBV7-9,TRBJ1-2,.,CASSGQGLPNYGYTF
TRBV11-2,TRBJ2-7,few,CASSLGDSPYYEQYF
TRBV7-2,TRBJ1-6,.,CATTPAAPYNSPLHF
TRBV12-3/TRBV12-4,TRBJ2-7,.,CVSSEQGPLLLYEQYF
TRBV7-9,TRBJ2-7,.,CASGQVLRYEQYF
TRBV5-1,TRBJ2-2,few,CASSSGFRGTGELFF
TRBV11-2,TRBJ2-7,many,CASSLDDSYEQYF
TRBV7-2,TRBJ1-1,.,CASSFVNEAFF
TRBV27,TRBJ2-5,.,CASSIGWGQETQYF
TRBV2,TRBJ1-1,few,CASKDLGGTEAFF
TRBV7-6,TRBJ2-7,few,CASSSVLGGNSYEQYF
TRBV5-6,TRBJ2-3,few,CASSLTGDTDTQYF
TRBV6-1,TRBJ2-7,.,CASNGGQTYEQYF
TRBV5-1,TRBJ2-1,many,CASSRTGGYNEQFF
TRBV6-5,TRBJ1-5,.,CASSYSDRQPQHF
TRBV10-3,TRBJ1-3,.,CAISPTWGSGNTIYF
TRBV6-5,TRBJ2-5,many,CASIPNRLQVTQGETQYF
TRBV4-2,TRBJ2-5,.,CASSQELLGQETQYF
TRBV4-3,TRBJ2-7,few,CASSRDFRVDNYEQYF